The 5 T cell receptor beta chains given below trace back to one sample, sequenced in a study of CD8+CD57+ T cells in acquired aplastic anemia. Whoever was chosen for sequencing had shown CD8+CD57+ cell expansion by flow cytometry. Researchers used genomic DNA as the template to profile TCR beta VDJ and CDR3. Via MiXCR, TCRdb re-called the reads, giving one row per CDR3 protein. The table has 75,000 to 80,000 distinct CDR3 sequences, just over 70% seen once. What was sequenced was sorted CD4+, CD8+, or CD8+CD57+ T cells (not recorded which) from PBMCs. The receptors derive from a human donor with aplastic anemia.

The V call is TRBV19, the J call TRBJ2-7; 9 positions agree with TRBD1. The CDR3 spans 15 residues. J gave up 3 bases and V 6 bases, and 9 bases lay outside the gene matches. Germline CDR1 and CDR2: LNHDA and SQIVND (reference sequence). CDR3 loop: CASRSVPGQGYEQYF. CDR3 bases: TGTGCCAGTAGAAGTGTTCCGGGACAGGGCTACGAGCAGTACTTC.

The chain joins TRBV20-1 to TRBJ1-1; TRBD1 might be the D (5 bases). CDR3 length: 13 amino acids. Germline lookup yields CDR1 DFQATT and CDR2 SNEGSKA (reference sequence). V was shortened by 4 bases and J by 1 base, with 10 bases between the two germline ends. As DNA, the CDR3 is TGCAGTGCTAAGGGACCAGCGAACACTGAAGCTTTCTTT. This translates into CSAKGPANTEAFF.

The chain links TRBV4-3 to TRBJ2-7; no clear D gene. Trimming shortened V by 3 bases and J by 1 base, and 13 bases separated the two germline ends. The CDR3 length is 15 residues. Germline CDR1 LGHNA, CDR2 YSLEER. The CDR3 spells CASSHRHSPSYEQYF. As DNA, the CDR3 is TGCGCCAGCAGCCATAGACATTCCCCGTCCTACGAGCAGTACTTC.

This chain links TRBV2 with TRBJ1-1; D possibly corresponds to TRBD1 (5 bases). V lost 6 bases, J lost 3 bases, and 17 bases lay in between. The length of the CDR3 is 15 residues. Germline V gene data show CDR1 as SNHLY and CDR2 as FYNNEI. The chain's CDR3 is CASRGRLGGDTEAFF. As DNA, the CDR3 is TGTGCCAGCAGGGGACGCCTGGGAGGGGACACTGAAGCTTTCTTT.

V usage is TRBV5-4 and J usage is TRBJ1-2, with 8 bases identical to TRBD1. The germline CDR1 and CDR2 sequences are SGHNT and YYREEE (reference sequence). The CDR3 is 15 residues long. V shed 3 bases and J 4 bases; nucleotides not matched to a gene: 8. The CDR3 protein is CASSSFDRGLYGYTF. The CDR3 bases are TGTGCCAGCAGCTCCTTTGACAGGGGCCTCTATGGCTACACCTTC.